This T cell receptor (beta chain) emerged from a study of T cells in Graves' hyperthyroidism and ophthalmopathy. Ophthalmopathy patients showed a Clinical Activity Score of at least 3, NOSPECS grade of at least 4 and duration under 3 months. Fresh 10 ml peripheral blood yielded PBMCs. This clonotype was detected many times. Its cognate antigen is unknown. Study findings and constraints: Ophthalmopathy cases were set apart from stable hyperthyroidism by a 13 V-J model.

Amplification yielded TCR beta CDR3 regions, with RNA transcripts as the source. First-round RT-PCR of the TCR CDR3 relied on the HTBI primer set. TCRdb recomputed calls from the multiplex PCR reads with MiXCR, one row per CDR3 protein. The table records about 640,000 distinct CDR3 sequences, 20% to 25% of them present only once. Unmatched junction bases numbered 9, after V lost 5 bases and J lost 3 bases. The CDR3 extends over 15 amino acids. CDR1 and CDR2 from the germline V gene are MNHEY and SVGEGT. Sequencing was performed on blood. This clonotype was sampled from a man aged 30-40 years with Graves' ophthalmopathy. The V call is TRBV6-2 or TRBV6-3, the J call TRBJ2-7; 8 nucleotides align to TRBD1. The CDR3, as DNA: TGTGCCAGCAGTAAGACCGGGACAGGACACTACGAGCAGTACTTC. It specifies CASSKTGTGHYEQYF.